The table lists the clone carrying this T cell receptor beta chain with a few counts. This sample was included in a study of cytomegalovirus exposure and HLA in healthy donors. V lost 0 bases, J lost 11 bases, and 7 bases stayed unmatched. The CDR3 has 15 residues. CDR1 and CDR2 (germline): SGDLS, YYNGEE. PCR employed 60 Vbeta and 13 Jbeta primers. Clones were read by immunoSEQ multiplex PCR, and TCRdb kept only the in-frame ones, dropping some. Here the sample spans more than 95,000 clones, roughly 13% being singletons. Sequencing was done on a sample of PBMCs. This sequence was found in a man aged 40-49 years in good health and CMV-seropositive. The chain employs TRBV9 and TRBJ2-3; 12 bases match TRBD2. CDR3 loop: CASSVVASGREKQYF. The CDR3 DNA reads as TGTGCCAGCAGCGTAGTAGCTAGCGGGAGGGAAAAGCAGTATTTT.